This TCR beta chain originates from a study of cytomegalovirus exposure and HLA in healthy donors. Primers: 60 Vbeta forward and 13 Jbeta reverse. Original data processing: About 10 million of roughly 81 million unique TCR beta chains were shared, per a later count. The protocol was immunoSEQ multiplex PCR, while the TCRdb copy is restricted to in-frame clones and leaves out a portion. The V and J calls and the clone size are those of that table, but D and trimming were determined from the DNA. The sample lists some 170,000 clones, 75% to 80% occurring once. The V gene's germline CDR1 is SEHNR and CDR2 FQNEAQ (reference sequence). This CDR3 has 14 residues. V was clipped by 5 bases and J by 4 bases, with 15 bases between them.

The TCR sequence derives from a man in his forties in good health and CMV-seropositive. The chain carries TRBV7-9 and TRBJ2-7; tentatively, D is TRBD1 (6 bases). Source material: PBMCs. CDR3 nucleotides: TGTGCCAGCAGCCCCTCAGGGGCCGGGTACGAGCAGTACTTC. The encoded protein is CASSPSGAGYEQYF. The variable domain in full, with the rest retrieved from reference TRBV7-9 and TRBJ2-7, is DTGVSQNPRHKITKRGQNVTFRCDPISEHNRLYWYRQTLGQGPEFLTYFQNEAQLEKSRLLSDRFSAERPKGSFSTLEIQRTEQGDSAMYLCASSPSGAGYEQYFGPGTRLTVT.